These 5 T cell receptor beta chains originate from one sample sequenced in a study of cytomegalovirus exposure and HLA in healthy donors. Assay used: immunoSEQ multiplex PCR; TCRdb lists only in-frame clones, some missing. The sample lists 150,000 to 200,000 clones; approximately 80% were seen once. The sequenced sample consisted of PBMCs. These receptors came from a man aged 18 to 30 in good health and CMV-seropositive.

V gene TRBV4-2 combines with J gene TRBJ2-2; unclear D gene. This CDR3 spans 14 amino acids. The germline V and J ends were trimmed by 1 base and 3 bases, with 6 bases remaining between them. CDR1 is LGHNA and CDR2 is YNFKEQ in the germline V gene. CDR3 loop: CASSQVIDTGELFF. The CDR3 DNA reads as TGTGCCAGCAGCCAAGTAATCGACACCGGGGAGCTGTTTTTT.

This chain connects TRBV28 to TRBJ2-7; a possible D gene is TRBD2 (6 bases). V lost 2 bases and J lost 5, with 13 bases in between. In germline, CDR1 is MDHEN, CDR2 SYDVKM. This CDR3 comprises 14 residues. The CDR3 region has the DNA TGTGCCAGCAGTTTAGGAGGGTTGATGCACGAGCAGTACTTC. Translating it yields CASSLGGLMHEQYF. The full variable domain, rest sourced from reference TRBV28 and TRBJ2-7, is DVKVTQSSRYLVKRTGEKVFLECVQDMDHENMFWYRQDPGLGLRLIYFSYDVKMKEKGDIPEGYSVSREKKERFSLILESASTNQTSMYLCASSLGGLMHEQYFGPGTRLTVT.

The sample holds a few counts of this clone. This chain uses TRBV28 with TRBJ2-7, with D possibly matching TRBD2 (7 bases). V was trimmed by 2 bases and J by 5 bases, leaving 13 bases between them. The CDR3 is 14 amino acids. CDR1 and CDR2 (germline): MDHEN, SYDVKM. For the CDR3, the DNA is TGTGCCAGCAGTTTAAAAGGGGGGGGCCACGAGCAGTACTTC. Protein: CASSLKGGGHEQYF.

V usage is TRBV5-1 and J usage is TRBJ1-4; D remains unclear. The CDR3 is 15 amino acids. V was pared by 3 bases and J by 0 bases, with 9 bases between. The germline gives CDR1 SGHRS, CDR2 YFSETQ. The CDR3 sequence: CASSSRYATNEKLFF. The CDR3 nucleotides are TGCGCCAGCAGCTCGCGCTACGCAACTAATGAAAAACTGTTTTTT. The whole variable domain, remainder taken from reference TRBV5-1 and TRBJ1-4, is KAGVTQTPRYLIKTRGQQVTLSCSPISGHRSVSWYQQTPGQGLQFLFEYFSETQRNKGNFPGRFSGRQFSNSRSEMNVSTLELGDSALYLCASSSRYATNEKLFFGSGTQLSVL.

CDR3: CASSSGGRAGYGYTF. CDR3 nucleotide sequence: TGTGCCAGCAGTTCCGGCGGGCGGGCCGGCTATGGCTACACCTTC. The chain employs TRBV6-5 and TRBJ1-2; unclear D gene. Germline values: CDR1 MNHEY, CDR2 SVGAGI. The CDR3 has 15 residues. Between the trimmed V and J ends, which lost 4 bases and 4 bases, there was a span of 16 bases.